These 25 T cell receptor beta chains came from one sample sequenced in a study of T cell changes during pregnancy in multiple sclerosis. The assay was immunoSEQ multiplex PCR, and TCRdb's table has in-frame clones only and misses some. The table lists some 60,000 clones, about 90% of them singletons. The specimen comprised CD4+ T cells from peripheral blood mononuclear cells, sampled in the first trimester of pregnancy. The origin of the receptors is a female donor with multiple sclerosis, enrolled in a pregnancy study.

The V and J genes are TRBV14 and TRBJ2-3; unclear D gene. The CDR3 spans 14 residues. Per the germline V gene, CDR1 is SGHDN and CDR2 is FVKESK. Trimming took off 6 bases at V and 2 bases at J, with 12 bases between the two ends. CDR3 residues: CASSRNLYTDTQYF. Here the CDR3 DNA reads TGTGCCAGCAGTCGAAACCTATACACAGATACGCAGTATTTT.

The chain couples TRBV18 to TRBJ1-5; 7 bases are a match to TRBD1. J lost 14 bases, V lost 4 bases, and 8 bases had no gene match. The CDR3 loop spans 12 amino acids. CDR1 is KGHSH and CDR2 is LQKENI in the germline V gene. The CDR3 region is CASSLIGQEKHF. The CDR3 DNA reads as TGTGCCAGCTCACTCATCGGACAGGAAAAGCATTTT.

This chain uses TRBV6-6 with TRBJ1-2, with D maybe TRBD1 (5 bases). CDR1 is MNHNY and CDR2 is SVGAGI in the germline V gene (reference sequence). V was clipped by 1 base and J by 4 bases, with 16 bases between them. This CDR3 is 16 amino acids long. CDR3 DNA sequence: TGTGCCAGCAGTTACTTCAGCGGACGGGGGAGCTATGGCTACACCTTC. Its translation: CASSYFSGRGSYGYTF.

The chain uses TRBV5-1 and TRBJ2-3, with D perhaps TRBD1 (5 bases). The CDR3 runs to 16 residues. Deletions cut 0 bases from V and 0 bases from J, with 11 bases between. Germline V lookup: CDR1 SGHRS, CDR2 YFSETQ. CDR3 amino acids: CASSLGQTSSTDTQYF. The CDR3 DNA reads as TGCGCCAGCAGCTTGGGACAGACTTCTAGCACAGATACGCAGTATTTT. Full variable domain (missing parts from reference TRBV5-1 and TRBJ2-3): KAGVTQTPRYLIKTRGQQVTLSCSPISGHRSVSWYQQTPGQGLQFLFEYFSETQRNKGNFPGRFSGRQFSNSRSEMNVSTLELGDSALYLCASSLGQTSSTDTQYFGPGTRLTVL.

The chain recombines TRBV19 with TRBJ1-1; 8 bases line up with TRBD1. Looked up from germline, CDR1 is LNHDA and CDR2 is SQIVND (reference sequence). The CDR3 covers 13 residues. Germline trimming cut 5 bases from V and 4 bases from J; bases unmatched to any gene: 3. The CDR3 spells CASSSQGGTEAFF. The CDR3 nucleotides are TGTGCCAGTAGTTCACAGGGGGGCACTGAAGCTTTCTTT.

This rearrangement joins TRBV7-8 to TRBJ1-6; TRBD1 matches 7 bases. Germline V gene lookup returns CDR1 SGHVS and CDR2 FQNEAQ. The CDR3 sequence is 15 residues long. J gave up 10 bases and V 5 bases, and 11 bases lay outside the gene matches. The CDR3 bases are TGTGCCAGCAGCCTCGGATACAGGGGTGGCTCACCCCTCCACTTT. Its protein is CASSLGYRGGSPLHF.

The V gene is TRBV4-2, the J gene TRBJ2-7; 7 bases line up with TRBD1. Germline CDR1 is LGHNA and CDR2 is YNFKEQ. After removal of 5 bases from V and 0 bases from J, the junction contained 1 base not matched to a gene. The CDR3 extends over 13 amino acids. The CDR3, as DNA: TGTGCCAGCAGCGGGACAGACTCCTACGAGCAGTACTTC. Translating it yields CASSGTDSYEQYF.

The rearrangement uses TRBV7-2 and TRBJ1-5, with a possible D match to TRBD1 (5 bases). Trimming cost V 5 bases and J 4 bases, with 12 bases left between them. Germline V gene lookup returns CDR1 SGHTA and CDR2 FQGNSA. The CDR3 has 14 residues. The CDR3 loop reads CASSPRQTNQPQHF. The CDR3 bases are TGTGCCAGCAGCCCCCGACAGACGAATCAGCCCCAGCATTTT.

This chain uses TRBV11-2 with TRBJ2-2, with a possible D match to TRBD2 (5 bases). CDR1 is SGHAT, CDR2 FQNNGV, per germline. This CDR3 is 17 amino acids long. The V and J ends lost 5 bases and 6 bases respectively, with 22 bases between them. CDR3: CASSPRPRGSVAGELFF. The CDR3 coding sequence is TGTGCCAGCAGCCCCCGGCCCCGGGGATCGGTTGCCGGGGAGCTGTTTTTT.

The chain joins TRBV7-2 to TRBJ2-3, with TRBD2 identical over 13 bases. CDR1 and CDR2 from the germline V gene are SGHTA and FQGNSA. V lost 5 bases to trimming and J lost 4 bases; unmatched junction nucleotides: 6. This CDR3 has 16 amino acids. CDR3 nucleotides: TGTGCCAGCAGCCGCGGACTAGCGGGGGTGGCAGATACGCAGTATTTT. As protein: CASSRGLAGVADTQYF.

CDR3 sequence: CASDRDSKETQYF. CDR3 coding DNA: TGTGCCAGCGACCGGGACAGCAAAGAGACCCAGTACTTC. The gene calls are TRBV6-1 and TRBJ2-5, with 7 bases fitting TRBD1. The germline V gene has CDR1 MNHNS and CDR2 SASEGT. V was pared by 8 bases and J by 3 bases, with 6 bases of the junction left unmatched. The CDR3 is 13 amino acids.

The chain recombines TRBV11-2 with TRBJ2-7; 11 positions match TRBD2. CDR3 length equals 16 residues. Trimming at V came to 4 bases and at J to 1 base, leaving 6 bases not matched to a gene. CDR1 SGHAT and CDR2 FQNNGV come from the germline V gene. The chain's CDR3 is CASSSRLAGRSYEQYF. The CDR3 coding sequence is TGTGCCAGCAGCTCCCGACTAGCGGGGAGATCCTACGAGCAGTACTTC.

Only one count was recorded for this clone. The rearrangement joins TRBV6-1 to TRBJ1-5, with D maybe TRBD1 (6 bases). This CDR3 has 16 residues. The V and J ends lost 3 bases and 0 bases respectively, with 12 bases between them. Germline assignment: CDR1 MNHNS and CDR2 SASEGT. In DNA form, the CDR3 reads TGTGCCAGCAGTGAGGACAGTCCTTTTAGCAATCAGCCCCAGCATTTT. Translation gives CASSEDSPFSNQPQHF.

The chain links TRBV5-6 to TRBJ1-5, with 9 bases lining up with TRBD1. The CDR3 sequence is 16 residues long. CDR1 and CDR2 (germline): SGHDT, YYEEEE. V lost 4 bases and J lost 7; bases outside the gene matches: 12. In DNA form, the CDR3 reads TGTGCCAGCAGCGCTTGGGACAGGGCTAGAGCGCAGCCCCAGCATTTT. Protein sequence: CASSAWDRARAQPQHF.

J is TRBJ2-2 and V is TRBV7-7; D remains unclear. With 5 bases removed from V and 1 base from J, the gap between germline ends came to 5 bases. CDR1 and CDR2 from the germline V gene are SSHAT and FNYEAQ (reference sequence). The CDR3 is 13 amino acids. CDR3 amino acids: CASSVRNTGELFF. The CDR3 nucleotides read TGTGCCAGCAGCGTCAGGAACACCGGGGAGCTGTTTTTT.

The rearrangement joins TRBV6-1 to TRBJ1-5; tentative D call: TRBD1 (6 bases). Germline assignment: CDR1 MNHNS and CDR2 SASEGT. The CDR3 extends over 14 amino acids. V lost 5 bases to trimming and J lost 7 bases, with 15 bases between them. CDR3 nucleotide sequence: TGTGCCAGCAGTTCTATGGGGGCAAGGCAGCCCCAGCATTTT. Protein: CASSSMGARQPQHF.

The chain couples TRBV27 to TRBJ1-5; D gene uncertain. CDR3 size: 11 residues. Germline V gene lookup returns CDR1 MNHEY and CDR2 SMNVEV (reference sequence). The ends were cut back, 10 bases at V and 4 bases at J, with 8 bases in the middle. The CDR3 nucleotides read TGTGCCACCGGGAGAAATCAGCCCCAGCATTTT. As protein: CATGRNQPQHF.

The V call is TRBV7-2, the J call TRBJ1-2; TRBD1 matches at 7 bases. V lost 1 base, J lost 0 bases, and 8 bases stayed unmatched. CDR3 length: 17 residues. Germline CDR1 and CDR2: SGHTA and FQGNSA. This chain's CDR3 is CASSLVGTVKANYGYTF. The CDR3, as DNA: TGTGCCAGCAGCTTAGTCGGGACAGTCAAAGCTAACTATGGCTACACCTTC.

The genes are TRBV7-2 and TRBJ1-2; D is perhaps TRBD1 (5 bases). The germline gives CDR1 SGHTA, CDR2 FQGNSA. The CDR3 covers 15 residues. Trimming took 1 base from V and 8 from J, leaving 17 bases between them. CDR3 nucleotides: TGTGCCAGCAGCTTAGTTGGCGACAGTGGGATGGGCTACACCTTC. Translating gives CASSLVGDSGMGYTF.

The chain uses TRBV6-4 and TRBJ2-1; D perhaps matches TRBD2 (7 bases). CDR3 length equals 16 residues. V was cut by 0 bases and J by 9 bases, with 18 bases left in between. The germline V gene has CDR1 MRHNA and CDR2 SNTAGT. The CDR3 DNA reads TGTGCCAGCAGTGACTCGAGCGGGCGGGGAGGGGGTGAGCAGTTCTTC. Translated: CASSDSSGRGGGEQFF.

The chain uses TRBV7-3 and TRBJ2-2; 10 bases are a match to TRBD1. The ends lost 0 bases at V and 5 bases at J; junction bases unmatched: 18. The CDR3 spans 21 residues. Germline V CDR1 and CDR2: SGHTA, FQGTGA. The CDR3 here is CASSLTRFKGQGGSGTGELFF. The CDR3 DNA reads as TGTGCCAGCAGCTTAACTCGTTTTAAAGGACAGGGGGGATCAGGGACCGGGGAGCTGTTTTTT. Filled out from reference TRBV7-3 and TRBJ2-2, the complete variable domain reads GAGVSQTPSNKVTEKGKYVELRCDPISGHTALYWYRQSLGQGPEFLIYFQGTGAADDSGLPNDRFFAVRPEGSVSTLKIQRTERGDSAVYLCASSLTRFKGQGGSGTGELFFGEGSRLTVL.

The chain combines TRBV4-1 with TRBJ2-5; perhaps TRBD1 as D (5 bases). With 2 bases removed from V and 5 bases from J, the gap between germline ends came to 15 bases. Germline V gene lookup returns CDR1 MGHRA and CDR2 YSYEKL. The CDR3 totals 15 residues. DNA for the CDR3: TGCGCCAGCAGCCAACGGCAGGGTGGGTTGGAGACCCAGTACTTC. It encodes CASSQRQGGLETQYF.

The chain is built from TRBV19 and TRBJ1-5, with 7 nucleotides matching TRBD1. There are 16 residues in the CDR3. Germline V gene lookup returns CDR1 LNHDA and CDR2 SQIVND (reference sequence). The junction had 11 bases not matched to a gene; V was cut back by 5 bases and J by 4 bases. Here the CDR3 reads CASSWSRQGSNQPQHF. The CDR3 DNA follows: TGTGCCAGTAGTTGGAGTCGACAGGGCTCTAATCAGCCCCAGCATTTT.

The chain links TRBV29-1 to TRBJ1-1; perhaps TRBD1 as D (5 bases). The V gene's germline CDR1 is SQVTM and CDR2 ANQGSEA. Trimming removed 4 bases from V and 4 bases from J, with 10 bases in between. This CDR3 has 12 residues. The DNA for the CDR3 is TGCAGCGTTGTGCAGGGAGGCACTGAAGCTTTCTTT. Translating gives CSVVQGGTEAFF.

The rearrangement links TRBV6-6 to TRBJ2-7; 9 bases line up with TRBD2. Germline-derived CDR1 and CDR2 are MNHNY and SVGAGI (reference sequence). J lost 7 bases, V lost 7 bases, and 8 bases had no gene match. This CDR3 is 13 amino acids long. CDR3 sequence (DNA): TGTGCCAGCAAGGGACTAGCTTCGGGGGAGCAGTACTTC. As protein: CASKGLASGEQYF.